The sequence of this T cell receptor (beta chain) was determined in a study of cytomegalovirus exposure and HLA in healthy donors. Across the whole study: As released early, the data held about 85 million unique TCRs from HLA-typed donors. Study conclusions and caveats: Accurate prediction of most subjects' HLA-A and HLA-B alleles from TCR beta sequences was reported. It was reported that the classifier diagnosed cytomegalovirus status with high specificity and sensitivity in both the original and validation cohorts.

It was with 60 Vbeta and 13 Jbeta primers that the PCR ran. Original methodology: The count from a later analysis was tens of millions of unique TCR beta chains, approximately 9.9 million of them shared. Sequencing used immunoSEQ multiplex PCR; TCRdb keeps in-frame clones, though not all of them. The DNA was the basis for D and trimming; V, J and clone size are from that table. The data hold 120,000 to 150,000 clones, with 80% to 90% observed a single time. Remarks on this clone: What it recognizes is unknown.

Germline trimming cut 0 bases from V and 4 bases from J; bases unmatched to any gene: 12. The CDR3 consists of 17 residues. Germline V gene lookup returns CDR1 SGDLS and CDR2 YYNGEE. The rearrangement uses TRBV9 and TRBJ1-2; 7 bases fit TRBD1. This TCR was sampled from a woman aged 40 to 49 in good health and CMV-seropositive. Sequencing used PBMCs. CDR3 sequence reads: CASSVGGQLIPSYGYTF. CDR3 nucleotide sequence: TGTGCCAGCAGCGTAGGGGGACAGCTAATCCCTTCCTATGGCTACACCTTC. Looking up the rest from reference TRBV9 and TRBJ1-2 gives the full variable domain: DSGVTQTPKHLITATGQRVTLRCSPRSGDLSVYWYQQSLDQGLQFLIQYYNGEERAKGNILERFSAQQFPDLHSELNLSSLELGDSALYFCASSVGGQLIPSYGYTFGSGTRLTVV.